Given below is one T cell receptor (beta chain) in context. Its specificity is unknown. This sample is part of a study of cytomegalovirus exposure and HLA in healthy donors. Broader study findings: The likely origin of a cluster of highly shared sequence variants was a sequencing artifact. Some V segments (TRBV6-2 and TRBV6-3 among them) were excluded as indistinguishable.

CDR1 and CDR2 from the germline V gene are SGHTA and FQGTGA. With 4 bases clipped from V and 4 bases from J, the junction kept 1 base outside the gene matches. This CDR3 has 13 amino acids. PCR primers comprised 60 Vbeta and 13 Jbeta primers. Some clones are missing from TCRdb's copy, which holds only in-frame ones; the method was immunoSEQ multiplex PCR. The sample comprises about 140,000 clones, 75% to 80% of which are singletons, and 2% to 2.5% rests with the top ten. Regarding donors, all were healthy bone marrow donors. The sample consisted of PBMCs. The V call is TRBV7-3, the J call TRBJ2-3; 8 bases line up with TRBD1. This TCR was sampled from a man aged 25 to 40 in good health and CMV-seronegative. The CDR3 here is CASSSGGADTQYF. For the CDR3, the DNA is TGTGCCAGCAGCTCAGGGGGCGCAGATACGCAGTATTTT.